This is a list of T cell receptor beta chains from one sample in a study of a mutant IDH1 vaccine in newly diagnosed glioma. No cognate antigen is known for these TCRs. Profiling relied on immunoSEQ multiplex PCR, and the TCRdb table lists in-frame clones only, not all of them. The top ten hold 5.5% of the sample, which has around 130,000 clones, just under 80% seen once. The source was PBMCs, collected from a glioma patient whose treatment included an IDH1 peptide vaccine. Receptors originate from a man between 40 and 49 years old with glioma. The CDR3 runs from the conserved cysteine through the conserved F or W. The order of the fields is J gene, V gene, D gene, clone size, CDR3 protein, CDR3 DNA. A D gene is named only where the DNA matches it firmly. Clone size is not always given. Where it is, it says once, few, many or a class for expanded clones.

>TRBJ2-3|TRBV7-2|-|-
CASSRMGQDTQYF
TGTGCCAGCAGCCGGATGGGGCAAGATACGCAGTATTTT
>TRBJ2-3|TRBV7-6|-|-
CASSRTLTDTQYF
TGTGCCAGCAGCCGGACCCTCACAGATACGCAGTATTTT
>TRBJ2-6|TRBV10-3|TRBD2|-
CAISEPGLALGGANVLTF
TGTGCCATCAGTGAGCCGGGACTAGCGCTGGGCGGGGCCAACGTCCTGACTTTC
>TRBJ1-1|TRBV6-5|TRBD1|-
CASSYGTGNTEAFF
TGTGCCAGCAGTTACGGGACAGGGAACACTGAAGCTTTCTTT
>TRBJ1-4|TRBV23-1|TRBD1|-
CASRWTGDYATNEKLFF
TGCGCCAGCAGATGGACAGGGGATTATGCAACTAATGAAAAACTGTTTTTT
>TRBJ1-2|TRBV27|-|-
CASSLGQGNYGYTF
TGTGCCAGCAGTTTGGGTCAGGGGAACTATGGCTACACCTTC
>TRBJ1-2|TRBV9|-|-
CASSALGGVYGYTF
TGTGCCAGCAGCGCGCTGGGAGGGGTCTATGGCTACACCTTC
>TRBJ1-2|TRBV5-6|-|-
CASSWDSYGYTF
TGTGCCAGCAGCTGGGACTCCTATGGCTACACCTTC
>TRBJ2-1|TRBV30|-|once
CAWSWGVLAPRNEQFF
TGTGCCTGGAGTTGGGGGGTACTAGCTCCCCGCAATGAGCAGTTCTTC
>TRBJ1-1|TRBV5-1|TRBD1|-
CASSYGTGGEAFF
TGCGCCAGCAGCTACGGGACAGGGGGCGAAGCTTTCTTT
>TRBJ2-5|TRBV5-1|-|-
CASSPGTAKETQYF
TGCGCCAGCAGCCCCGGGACTGCTAAAGAGACCCAGTACTTC
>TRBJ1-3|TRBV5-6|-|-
CASSGGRGGFGNTIYF
TGTGCCAGCAGCGGGGGCCGGGGAGGATTTGGAAACACCATATATTTT
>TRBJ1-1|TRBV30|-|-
CAWSRAAEAFF
TGTGCCTGGAGTCGGGCAGCTGAAGCTTTCTTT
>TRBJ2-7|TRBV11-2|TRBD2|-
CASSRTSGGTYEQYF
TGTGCCAGCAGCAGGACTAGCGGGGGAACCTACGAGCAGTACTTC
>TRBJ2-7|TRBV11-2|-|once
CASSLEQSYEQYF
TGTGCCAGCAGCTTAGAACAGTCCTACGAGCAGTACTTC
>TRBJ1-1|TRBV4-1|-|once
CASSQVGPGPWSMNTEAFF
TGCGCCAGCAGCCAAGTTGGTCCGGGGCCATGGAGTATGAACACTGAAGCTTTCTTT
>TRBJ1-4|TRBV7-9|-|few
CASSRRRDDEKLFF
TGTGCCAGCAGCCGCCGCAGGGATGATGAAAAACTGTTTTTT
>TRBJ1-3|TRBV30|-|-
CAWGNQGNTIYF
TGTGCCTGGGGAAATCAAGGAAACACCATATATTTT
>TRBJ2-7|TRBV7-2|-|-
CASSPNLGDTYEQYF
TGTGCCAGCAGCCCGAACCTCGGGGACACCTACGAGCAGTACTTC
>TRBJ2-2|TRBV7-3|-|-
CASSPRGREGAGELFF
TGTGCCAGCAGCCCCCGGGGGCGGGAAGGGGCCGGGGAGCTGTTTTTT
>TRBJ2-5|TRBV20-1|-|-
CSARLGETQYF
TGCAGTGCTAGACTAGGGGAGACCCAGTACTTC
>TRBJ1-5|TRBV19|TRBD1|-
CAPLGTVNQPQHF
TGTGCCCCGCTTGGGACAGTTAATCAGCCCCAGCATTTT
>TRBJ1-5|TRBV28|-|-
CASSVEGENQPQHF
TGTGCCAGCAGCGTAGAGGGGGAAAATCAGCCCCAGCATTTT
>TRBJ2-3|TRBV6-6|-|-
CASDWASAKSDTQYF
TGTGCCAGCGATTGGGCGTCAGCAAAATCAGATACGCAGTATTTT
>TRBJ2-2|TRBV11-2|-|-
CASSLEGPQYRIANTGELFF
TGTGCCAGCAGCTTAGAGGGCCCCCAATACCGCATCGCGAACACCGGGGAGCTGTTTTTT
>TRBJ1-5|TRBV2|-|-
CASSAGTHSNQPQHF
TGTGCCAGCAGTGCCGGGACACATAGCAATCAGCCCCAGCATTTT
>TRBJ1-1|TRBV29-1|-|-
CSAVGGTEAFF
TGCAGCGCGGTCGGCGGCACTGAAGCTTTCTTT
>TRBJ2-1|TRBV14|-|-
CASSQVRTETGEQFF
TGTGCCAGCAGCCAAGTAAGGACGGAGACGGGTGAGCAGTTCTTC
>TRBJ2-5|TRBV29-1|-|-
CSVRTVGETQYF
TGCAGCGTTCGGACAGTGGGGGAGACCCAGTACTTC
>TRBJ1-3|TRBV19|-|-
CASSIEVWRSSGNTIYF
TGTGCCAGTAGTATAGAGGTTTGGAGGAGCTCTGGAAACACCATATATTTT
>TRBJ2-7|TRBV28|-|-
CATSRVVEQYF
TGTGCCACCTCACGGGTTGTCGAGCAGTACTTC
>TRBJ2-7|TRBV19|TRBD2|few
CASRTSGSSYEQYF
TGTGCCAGTCGGACTAGCGGGAGCTCCTACGAGCAGTACTTC
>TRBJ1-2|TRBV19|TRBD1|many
CASRDRVLRGYTF
TGTGCCAGCCGGGACAGAGTTCTCCGTGGCTACACCTTC